One and the same sample provided the 4 T cell receptor beta chains below, sequenced in a study of T cells in Graves' hyperthyroidism and ophthalmopathy (dated by TCRdb to the late 2010s). The library relied on multiplex PCR. The sequencer was an Illumina HiSeq 2000. The TCR beta CDR3 regions were amplified from RNA transcripts. The TCR CDR3 was subjected to a first round of RT-PCR using the HTBI primer set and the Qiagen OneStep RT-PCR kit. The public reads were reanalyzed by TCRdb: fastp trimming at Q25, MiXCR alignment, in-frame beta chains only. Duplicate CDR3 protein sequences are folded into a single record with the most common DNA and genes. The sample includes 400,000 to 500,000 distinct CDR3 sequences, with around 15% observed a single time. In total, the top ten clones hold around 5.3% of the sample. The material sequenced was blood. The receptors shown here come from a woman between 18 and 29 years old with Graves' hyperthyroidism.

There are many counts of this clonotype. V usage is TRBV6-4 and J usage is TRBJ2-3; the match to TRBD2 covers 9 bases. The germline CDR1 and CDR2 sequences are MRHNA and SNTAGT. The CDR3 is 16 amino acids. Unmatched junction bases numbered 6, after V lost 5 bases and J lost 0 bases. CDR3 bases: TGTGCCAGCAGTAACCTAGCGGGATCGAGCACAGATACGCAGTATTTT. Protein sequence: CASSNLAGSSTDTQYF.

The genes are TRBV14 and TRBJ1-2; a weak D match, TRBD1 (6 bases). This CDR3 region has 14 residues. From germline, CDR1 is SGHDN and CDR2 FVKESK. The germline V and J ends were trimmed by 4 bases and 4 bases, with 13 bases remaining between them. The chain's CDR3 is CASSPRQGIYGYTF. The CDR3 DNA reads as TGTGCCAGCAGCCCGCGGCAGGGGATCTATGGCTACACCTTC.

This clonotype has a count of ten or more. The J gene is TRBJ1-1, the V gene TRBV13, with 7 bases aligning to TRBD1. This CDR3 region has 16 residues. V shed 6 bases and J 4 bases; nucleotides not matched to a gene: 14. Germline V gene sequence: CDR1 PRHDT, CDR2 FYEKMQ (reference sequence). The CDR3 sequence: CASSLRPGQLGTEAFF. CDR3 nucleotides: TGTGCCAGCAGTTTGCGACCGGGACAGCTGGGCACTGAAGCTTTCTTT.

By its share, this clonotype is medium-sized. V usage is TRBV2 and J usage is TRBJ1-1; no clear D gene. This CDR3 region has 13 residues. Germline CDR1 reads SNHLY; CDR2 reads FYNNEI. Trimming shortened V by 5 bases and J by 4 bases, and 11 bases separated the two germline ends. The CDR3 is CASSRDVATEAFF. The DNA of the CDR3 is TGTGCCAGCAGTCGAGACGTGGCCACTGAAGCTTTCTTT.